The clone carrying this T cell receptor (beta chain) was seen many times. Antigen unknown. The read terminates 3 residues ahead of where the CDR3 ends, so the germline J gene completes it. This sample was included in a study of T cell clonality in common variable immunodeficiency. The V gene's germline CDR1 is DFQATT and CDR2 SNEGSKA (reference sequence). This CDR3 is built from 15 residues. V was trimmed by 4 bases and J by 2 bases, leaving 17 bases between them. TCRdb's table, derived via immunoSEQ multiplex PCR, lists solely in-frame clones and lacks some. This sample has approximately 44,000 clones and no singletons, with about 3% in the ten largest. Study outcomes and limitations: CVID subjects had higher TCRbeta clonality than healthy controls, most marked in about a third. Fewer TCRbeta clones were shared among CVID subjects than controls.

The source material was peripheral blood mononuclear cells. This TCR was recovered from a person aged 18-69 years in good health. This chain connects TRBV20-1 to TRBJ2-5, with D tentatively TRBD1 (6 bases). The sequenced part of the CDR3 DNA is TGCAGTGCTACACTAGGTGGGGGCTGGCAAGAGACC. It translates to CSATLGGGWQET. The entire CDR3 is CSATLGGGWQETQYF.